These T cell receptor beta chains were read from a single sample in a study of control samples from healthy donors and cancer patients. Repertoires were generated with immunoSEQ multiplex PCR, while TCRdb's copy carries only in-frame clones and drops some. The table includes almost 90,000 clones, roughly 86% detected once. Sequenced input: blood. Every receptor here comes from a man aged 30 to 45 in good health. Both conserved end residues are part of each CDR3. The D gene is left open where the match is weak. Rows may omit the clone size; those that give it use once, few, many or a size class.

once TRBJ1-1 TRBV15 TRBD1 CATSSHWGGWTGRVDTEAFF TGTGCCACCAGCAGTCACTGGGGGGGATGGACAGGCCGGGTGGACACTGAAGCTTTCTTT
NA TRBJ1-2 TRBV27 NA CASRSTGYYGYTF TGTGCCAGCAGGTCAACAGGGTACTATGGCTACACCTTC
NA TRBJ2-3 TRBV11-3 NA CASSLPGTDTQYF TGTGCCAGCAGCCTTCCAGGCACAGATACGCAGTATTTT
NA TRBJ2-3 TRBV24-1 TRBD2 CATSVEAGGLFTDTQYF TGTGCCACCAGTGTTGAAGCGGGGGGTCTCTTCACAGATACGCAGTATTTT
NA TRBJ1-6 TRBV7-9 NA CASSLNGGTNSPLHF TGTGCCAGCAGCTTAAACGGGGGGACTAATTCACCCCTCCACTTT
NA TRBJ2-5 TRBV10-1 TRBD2 CASSPGQAGTQYF TGCGCCAGCAGTCCTGGCCAAGCGGGAACCCAGTACTTC
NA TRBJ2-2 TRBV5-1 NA CASSLVGGDGGELFF TGCGCCAGCAGCTTGGTAGGGGGAGACGGCGGGGAGCTGTTTTTT
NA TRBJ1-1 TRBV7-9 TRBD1 CASSPSGQGTLFLNTEAFF TGTGCCAGCAGCCCGTCGGGACAGGGAACCCTTTTCCTTAACACTGAAGCTTTCTTT
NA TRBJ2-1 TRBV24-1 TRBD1 CATSDRAGTGGNEQFF TGTGCCACCAGTGACCGCGCCGGGACAGGGGGCAATGAGCAGTTCTTC
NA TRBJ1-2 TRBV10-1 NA CASTKGGDRGYGYTF TGCGCCAGCACCAAGGGGGGGGACCGAGGATATGGCTACACCTTC
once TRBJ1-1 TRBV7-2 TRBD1 CASSARDRATEAFF TGTGCCAGCAGCGCCCGGGACAGGGCAACTGAAGCTTTCTTT
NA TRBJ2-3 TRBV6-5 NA CASSYSTGRTDTQYF TGTGCCAGCAGTTACAGTACAGGGCGGACAGATACGCAGTATTTT
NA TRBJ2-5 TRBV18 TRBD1 CASSPKRTGSIETQYF TGTGCCAGCTCACCAAAAAGGACAGGGAGCATCGAGACCCAGTACTTC
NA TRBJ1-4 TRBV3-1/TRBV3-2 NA CASSRGEGRNEKLFF TGTGCCAGCAGCCGTGGGGAAGGACGTAATGAAAAACTGTTTTTT
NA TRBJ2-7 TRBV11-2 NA CASSLLGPLYEQYF TGTGCCAGCAGCCTCCTTGGACCATTATACGAGCAGTACTTC
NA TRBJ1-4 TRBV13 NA CASSAYSATNEKLFF TGTGCCAGCAGCGCCTACAGTGCAACTAATGAAAAACTGTTTTTT
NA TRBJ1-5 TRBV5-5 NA CASSPGGQNQPQHF TGTGCCAGCAGCCCAGGAGGACAGAATCAGCCCCAGCATTTT
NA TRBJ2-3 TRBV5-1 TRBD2 CASSGMKAGGPRDTQYF TGCGCCAGCAGCGGGATGAAGGCGGGGGGGCCTCGGGATACGCAGTATTTT
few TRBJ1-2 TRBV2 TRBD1 CASSPGQLYGYTF TGTGCCAGCAGCCCGGGACAGTTATATGGCTACACCTTC
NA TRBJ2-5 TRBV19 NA CASSIGGETQYF TGTGCCAGTAGTATAGGAGGAGAGACCCAGTACTTC
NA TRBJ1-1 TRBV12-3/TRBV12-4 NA CASLRRENTEAFF TGTGCCAGCCTTCGGAGAGAGAACACTGAAGCTTTCTTT
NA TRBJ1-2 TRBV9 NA CASSVEDRANYGYTF TGTGCCAGCAGCGTAGAAGACAGAGCTAACTATGGCTACACCTTC
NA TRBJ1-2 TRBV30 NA CAWSEGNGGYTF TGTGCCTGGAGTGAGGGGAACGGCGGCTACACCTTC
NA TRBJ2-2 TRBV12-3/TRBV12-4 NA CASSLELAGELFF TGTGCCAGCAGTTTAGAGTTGGCCGGGGAGCTGTTTTTT
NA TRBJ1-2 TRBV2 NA CASSEGIYGYTF TGTGCCAGCAGTGAAGGGATCTATGGCTACACCTTC
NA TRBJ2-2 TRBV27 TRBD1 CASSNGQGPNTGELFF TGTGCCAGCAGTAATGGACAGGGGCCGAACACCGGGGAGCTGTTTTTT
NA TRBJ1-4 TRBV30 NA CARQSNEKLFF TGTGCTAGGCAGAGTAATGAAAAACTGTTTTTT
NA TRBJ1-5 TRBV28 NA CASSSSGGPQHF TGTGCCAGCAGCTCGTCCGGGGGGCCCCAGCATTTT
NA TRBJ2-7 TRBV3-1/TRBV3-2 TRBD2 CASSQDWTSGYEQYF TGTGCCAGCAGCCAAGATTGGACTAGCGGCTACGAGCAGTACTTC
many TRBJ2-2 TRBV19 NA CASSIPGQGNTGELFF TGTGCCAGTAGTATCCCCGGGCAGGGGAACACCGGGGAGCTGTTTTTT
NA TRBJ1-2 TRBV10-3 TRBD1 CAIRTLTGEYGYTF TGTGCCATCAGGACTTTGACAGGGGAATATGGCTACACCTTC
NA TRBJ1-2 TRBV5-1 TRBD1 CASSRERGQANGYTF TGCGCCAGCAGCCGGGAGAGGGGACAGGCTAATGGCTACACCTTC
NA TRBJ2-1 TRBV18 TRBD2 CASSPQRGGRYNEQFF TGTGCCAGCTCACCTCAGCGGGGGGGCCGCTACAATGAGCAGTTCTTC
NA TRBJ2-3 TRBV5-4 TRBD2 CASSRVGTSGGTSSTDTQYF TGTGCCAGCAGCCGCGTCGGGACTAGCGGGGGGACCTCTAGCACAGATACGCAGTATTTT
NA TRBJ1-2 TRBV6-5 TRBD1 CASSTTGLKSYGYTF TGTGCCAGCAGTACGACAGGGCTAAAGTCCTATGGCTACACCTTC
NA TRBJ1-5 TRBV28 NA CASSFGFNQPQHF TGTGCCAGCAGTTTCGGTTTCAATCAGCCCCAGCATTTT
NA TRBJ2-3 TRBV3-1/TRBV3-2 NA CASRQSTDTQYF TGTGCCAGCCGACAAAGCACAGATACGCAGTATTTT
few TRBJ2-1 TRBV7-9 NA CASSLRGTETYNEQFF TGTGCCAGCAGCTTAAGAGGAACAGAAACCTACAATGAGCAGTTCTTC
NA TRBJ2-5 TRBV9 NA CASSVAPGHLQETQYF TGTGCCAGCAGCGTAGCACCGGGACACTTACAAGAGACCCAGTACTTC
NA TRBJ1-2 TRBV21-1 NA CASSKVSPSYGYTF TGTGCCAGCAGCAAAGTATCCCCATCCTATGGCTACACCTTC
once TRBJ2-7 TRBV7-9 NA CASSPTSYEQYF TGTGCCAGCAGCCCCACATCCTACGAGCAGTACTTC
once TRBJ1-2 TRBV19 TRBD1 CASSVTLTGGYGYTF TGTGCCAGTAGTGTCACCCTTACAGGGGGCTATGGCTACACCTTC
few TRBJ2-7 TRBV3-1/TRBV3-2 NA CASSQQSSPQQYF TGTGCCAGCAGCCAACAATCGTCCCCACAGCAGTACTTC
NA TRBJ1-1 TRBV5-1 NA CASSFQGSNTEAFF TGCGCCAGCAGCTTCCAGGGTTCGAACACTGAAGCTTTCTTT
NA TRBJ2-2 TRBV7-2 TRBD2 CASSGPRGGPGTGELFF TGTGCCAGCAGCGGGCCCCGGGGGGGCCCAGGCACCGGGGAGCTGTTTTTT
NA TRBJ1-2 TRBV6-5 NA CASSSYGHGYTF TGTGCCAGCAGTTCCTATGGCCATGGCTACACCTTC
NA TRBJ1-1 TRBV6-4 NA CASIYRDTEAFF TGTGCCAGCATCTACAGGGACACTGAAGCTTTCTTT
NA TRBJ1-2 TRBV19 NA CASRTPLGYGYTF TGTGCCAGCAGGACTCCCTTGGGGTATGGCTACACCTTC
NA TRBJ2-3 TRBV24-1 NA CATSDSAGTPRPDTQYF TGTGCCACCAGTGATTCGGCCGGGACTCCACGCCCAGATACGCAGTATTTT
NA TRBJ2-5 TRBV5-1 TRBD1 CASSPGQGRVQETQYF TGCGCCAGCAGCCCTGGACAGGGGCGAGTCCAAGAGACCCAGTACTTC
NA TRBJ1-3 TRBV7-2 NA CASSQTGGLAGNTIYF TGTGCCAGCAGCCAAACAGGCGGCCTGGCTGGAAACACCATATATTTT
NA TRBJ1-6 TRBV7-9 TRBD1 CASSLIKTGQGNSPLHF TGTGCCAGCAGCTTAATAAAGACGGGACAGGGCAATTCACCCCTCCACTTT
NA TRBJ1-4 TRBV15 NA CATSRDFEGGPIKLFF TGTGCCACCAGCAGAGATTTTGAGGGAGGCCCGATAAAACTGTTTTTT
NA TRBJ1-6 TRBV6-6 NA CASTYRLDNSPLHF TGTGCCAGCACATACAGGCTGGATAATTCACCCCTCCACTTT
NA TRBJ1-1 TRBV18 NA CASTISEGAGTEAFF TGTGCCAGCACAATCTCTGAGGGCGCGGGCACTGAAGCTTTCTTT
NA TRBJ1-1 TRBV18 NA CASSPKEGGTEAFF TGTGCCAGCTCACCAAAGGAGGGGGGCACTGAAGCTTTCTTT
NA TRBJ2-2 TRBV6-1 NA CASSEFSQGSTGELFF TGTGCCAGCAGTGAATTTTCGCAGGGGAGCACCGGGGAGCTGTTTTTT
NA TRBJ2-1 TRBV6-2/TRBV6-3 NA CASSISGNEQFF TGTGCCAGCAGCATTAGCGGAAATGAGCAGTTCTTC
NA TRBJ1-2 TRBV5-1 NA CASSLDPGTNYGYTF TGCGCCAGCAGCTTGGATCCAGGGACTAACTATGGCTACACCTTC